The 21 T cell receptor beta chains below were found in one sample sequenced in a study of cytomegalovirus exposure and HLA in healthy donors. PCR primers comprised 60 Vbeta and 13 Jbeta primers. Repertoires were generated with immunoSEQ multiplex PCR, while TCRdb's copy carries only in-frame clones and drops some. Of about 140,000 clones listed, about 80% are singletons. The specimen sequenced was PBMCs. These receptors were obtained from a man aged 35 to 55 in good health and CMV-seronegative.

This rearrangement joins TRBV9 to TRBJ2-1; 10 bases align to TRBD2. CDR3 length: 17 residues. V gave up 0 bases and J gave up 6 bases; unmatched junction bases: 9. The germline V gene encodes CDR1 SGDLS and CDR2 YYNGEE. Here the CDR3 reads CASSVDLTSGVPNEQFF. The CDR3 DNA reads as TGTGCCAGCAGCGTAGACCTCACTAGCGGGGTGCCCAATGAGCAGTTCTTC.

The rearrangement uses TRBV6-5 and TRBJ1-3, with D tentatively TRBD1 (6 bases). Germline CDR1 reads MNHEY; CDR2 reads SVGAGI. The CDR3 is 14 amino acids. The ends were cut back, 6 bases at V and 2 bases at J, with 11 bases in the middle. In nucleotides, the CDR3 is TGTGCCAGCAGCTCCGGGACACCTGGAAACACCATATATTTT. Amino acids: CASSSGTPGNTIYF.

As concerns this clone: The same CDR3 is also encoded by other DNA sequences in this sample. This chain links TRBV28 with TRBJ2-7, with D possibly being TRBD1 (5 bases). Germline CDR1 reads MDHEN; CDR2 reads SYDVKM. The CDR3 spans 18 residues. Trimming cost V 4 bases and J 4 bases, with 26 bases left between them. The CDR3 spells CASSSATGLGTGRYEQYF. The CDR3 DNA sequence: TGTGCCAGCAGTTCCGCGACCGGGCTCGGAACAGGTAGATACGAGCAGTACTTC.

This clone was recorded a few times. V is TRBV6-5 and J is TRBJ2-5, with TRBD1 as a possible D gene (5 bases). The germline CDR1 and CDR2 sequences are MNHEY and SVGAGI. CDR3 size: 13 residues. V was cut by 6 bases and J by 4 bases, with 12 bases left in between. The CDR3 is CASSLQGGETQYF. CDR3 coding DNA: TGTGCCAGCAGCTTGCAGGGCGGAGAGACCCAGTACTTC.

The chain uses TRBV27 and TRBJ2-7; 11 bases map to TRBD1. The germline V gene encodes CDR1 MNHEY and CDR2 SMNVEV (reference sequence). J gave up 6 bases and V 7 bases, and 11 bases lay outside the gene matches. This CDR3 contains 15 residues. For the CDR3, the DNA is TGTGCCAGCAAATTACCCGGGACAGGGGGTAGCGAGCAGTACTTC. Its protein is CASKLPGTGGSEQYF.

This chain joins TRBV29-1 and TRBJ2-1, with 12 bases fitting TRBD2. The V and J ends lost 5 bases and 8 bases, in that order; junction bases with no gene match: 13. The CDR3 length is 16 residues. Germline V gene data show CDR1 as SQVTM and CDR2 as ANQGSEA. CDR3 DNA: TGCAGCGTTCGCCTCCCTCTAGCGGGAGGGGGCTATGAGCAGTTCTTC. Amino acid sequence: CSVRLPLAGGGYEQFF.

This rearrangement joins TRBV10-1 to TRBJ1-2, with TRBD1 matching 8 bases. Germline-derived CDR1 and CDR2 are WNHNN and SYGVQD (reference sequence). The trim removed 2 bases at V and 5 bases at J, leaving 1 base unmatched. The CDR3 has 13 amino acids. CDR3 sequence: CASSERQGYGYTF. CDR3 nucleotide sequence: TGCGCCAGCAGTGAGAGACAGGGGTATGGCTACACCTTC.

The chain is built from TRBV5-1 and TRBJ1-4, with no clear D. The length of the CDR3 is 16 residues. Per the germline V gene, CDR1 is SGHRS and CDR2 is YFSETQ. Trimming removed 6 bases from V and 2 bases from J, with 17 bases in between. In DNA, the CDR3 is TGCGCCAGCACGAGGGATCAATTGGCCACTAATGAAAAACTGTTTTTT. As protein: CASTRDQLATNEKLFF.

This clone was found once. This sequence joins TRBV30 and TRBJ1-4; 10 bases are a match to TRBD1. The trim removed 2 bases at V and 8 bases at J, leaving 8 bases unmatched. Germline V gene sequence: CDR1 GTSNPN, CDR2 SVGIG (reference sequence). This CDR3 region has 15 residues. In DNA, the CDR3 is TGTGCCTGGAGTCGCCTCGACAGGGGGCGCGAAAAACTGTTTTTT. It translates to CAWSRLDRGREKLFF.

This clone was observed a handful of times. The V and J genes are TRBV2 and TRBJ2-7, with D unresolved. Trimming cost V 0 bases and J 4 bases, with 7 bases left between them. This CDR3 region has 13 residues. Germline CDR1 reads SNHLY; CDR2 reads FYNNEI. The CDR3 DNA is TGTGCCAGCAGTGAAGCCCCCCGGTACGAGCAGTACTTC. This sequence encodes CASSEAPRYEQYF. The full variable domain, rest sourced from reference TRBV2 and TRBJ2-7, is EPEVTQTPSHQVTQMGQEVILRCVPISNHLYFYWYRQILGQKVEFLVSFYNNEISEKSEIFDDQFSVERPDGSNFTLKIRSTKLEDSAMYFCASSEAPRYEQYFGPGTRLTVT.

The chain combines TRBV7-9 with TRBJ2-2, with 10 bases that match TRBD1. The V gene's germline CDR1 is SEHNR and CDR2 FQNEAQ (reference sequence). The CDR3 covers 18 residues. Trimming cost V 5 bases and J 15 bases; bases outside gene matches: 24. The CDR3 region has the DNA TGTGCCAGCAGCCCATTAGCCGGGACAGGGGTCACCGGGGAGCGGGTGTTTTTT. Protein product: CASSPLAGTGVTGERVFF.

This rearrangement joins TRBV4-3 to TRBJ1-2, with 8 nucleotides matching TRBD1. The V gene end was trimmed by 2 bases and the J gene end by 5 bases; junction bases not matched to a gene: 13. This CDR3 has 17 amino acids. CDR1 and CDR2 (germline): LGHNA, YSLEER. CDR3 sequence (DNA): TGCGCCAGCAGCCAAATCCGGGACAGGCGCCAAGGATATGGCTACACCTTC. Its translation is CASSQIRDRRQGYGYTF.

The genes are TRBV21-1 and TRBJ2-4; the D call of TRBD1 is as the table states it, not checked on the DNA. TRBV21-1 is a recognized pseudogene. The CDR3 spans 16 residues. The CDR3 loop reads CASSPGQGLAKNIQYF. The CDR3 nucleotides read TGTGCCAGCAGCCCGGGACAGGGGCTAGCCAAAAACATTCAGTACTTC.

This chain's CDR3 is CASSQPGQGGGYTF. CDR3 sequence (DNA): TGCGCCAGCAGCCAACCTGGACAGGGGGGTGGCTACACCTTC. V gene TRBV4-1 combines with J gene TRBJ1-2; 10 nucleotides agree with TRBD1. With V trimmed by 2 bases and J by 7 bases, 4 bases remained unmatched. The CDR3 sequence is 14 residues long. The germline V gene encodes CDR1 MGHRA and CDR2 YSYEKL.

The rearrangement joins TRBV6-5 to TRBJ2-3; TRBD2 matches at 7 bases. Trimming cost V 6 bases and J 3 bases; bases outside gene matches: 6. Germline assignment: CDR1 MNHEY and CDR2 SVGAGI. The CDR3 consists of 14 residues. CDR3 DNA: TGTGCCAGCAGCCTAGCGGACGAGACAGATACGCAGTATTTT. Translated: CASSLADETDTQYF.

Here the CDR3 DNA reads TGTGCCAGCAGCCCAGCCGCGGTACAGGGGGCGACTGAAGCTTTCTTT. Its protein product is CASSPAAVQGATEAFF. The chain combines TRBV27 with TRBJ1-1; the match to TRBD1 covers 9 bases. V was pared by 6 bases and J by 5 bases, with 13 bases of the junction left unmatched. The germline V gene encodes CDR1 MNHEY and CDR2 SMNVEV (reference sequence). This CDR3 contains 16 residues.

This sequence joins TRBV11-2 and TRBJ2-7, with 10 bases fitting TRBD1. Germline CDR1 reads SGHAT; CDR2 reads FQNNGV. The ends lost 1 base at V and 6 bases at J; junction bases unmatched: 9. The CDR3 totals 16 residues. The CDR3 coding sequence is TGTGCCAGCAGCTTAGTGGAAAAGACAGGGGGCAGCGAGCAGTACTTC. Protein sequence: CASSLVEKTGGSEQYF. Filled out from reference TRBV11-2 and TRBJ2-7, the complete variable domain reads EAGVAQSPRYKIIEKRQSVAFWCNPISGHATLYWYQQILGQGPKLLIQFQNNGVVDDSQLPKDRFSAERLKGVDSTLKIQPAKLEDSAVYLCASSLVEKTGGSEQYFGPGTRLTVT.

The chain links TRBV14 to TRBJ2-4; tentative D call: TRBD2 (6 bases). In germline, CDR1 is SGHDN, CDR2 FVKESK. V was cut by 1 base and J by 2 bases, with 12 bases left in between. The CDR3 runs to 16 residues. CDR3 nucleotides: TGTGCCAGCAGCCAAGCCGGGAGAGGAACCAAAAACATTCAGTACTTC. It codes for CASSQAGRGTKNIQYF.

The rearrangement uses TRBV15 and TRBJ2-1, with 8 bases identical to TRBD2. The CDR3 has 18 residues. Germline CDR1 is LNHNV and CDR2 is YYDKDF (reference sequence). Trimming cost V 0 bases and J 6 bases; bases outside gene matches: 13. This CDR3 is CATSRDTLRTSFANEQFF. CDR3 DNA: TGTGCCACCAGCAGAGATACCCTTCGGACTAGCTTTGCCAATGAGCAGTTCTTC.

This clone was seen once. The chain uses TRBV11-2 and TRBJ2-2; the match to TRBD2 covers 14 bases. This CDR3 has 18 amino acids. V lost 5 bases and J lost 1; bases outside the gene matches: 6. CDR1 SGHAT and CDR2 FQNNGV come from the germline V gene. The CDR3 DNA reads as TGTGCCAGCAGCCAACGACTAGCGGGGGGGCAGAACACCGGGGAGCTGTTTTTT. It translates to CASSQRLAGGQNTGELFF.

The chain combines TRBV10-1 with TRBJ2-1; 9 bases are shared with TRBD2. The CDR3 consists of 16 residues. Trimming cost V 3 bases and J 3 bases; bases outside gene matches: 6. Per germline, CDR1 WNHNN and CDR2 SYGVQD (reference sequence). CDR3 DNA: TGCGCCAGCAGTGAAAAGGCGGGGGGGGTCTACAATGAGCAGTTCTTC. Its translation: CASSEKAGGVYNEQFF.